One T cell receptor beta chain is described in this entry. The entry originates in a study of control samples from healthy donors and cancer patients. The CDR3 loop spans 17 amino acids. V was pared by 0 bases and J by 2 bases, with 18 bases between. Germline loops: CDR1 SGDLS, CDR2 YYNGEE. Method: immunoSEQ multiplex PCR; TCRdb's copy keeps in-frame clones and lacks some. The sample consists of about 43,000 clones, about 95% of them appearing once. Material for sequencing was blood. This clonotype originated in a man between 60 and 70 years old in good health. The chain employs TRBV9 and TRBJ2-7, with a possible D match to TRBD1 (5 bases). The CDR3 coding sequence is TGTGCCAGCAGCGTAGGAGTATATTGGCAGGGTGCCTACGAGCAGTACTTC. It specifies CASSVGVYWQGAYEQYF.